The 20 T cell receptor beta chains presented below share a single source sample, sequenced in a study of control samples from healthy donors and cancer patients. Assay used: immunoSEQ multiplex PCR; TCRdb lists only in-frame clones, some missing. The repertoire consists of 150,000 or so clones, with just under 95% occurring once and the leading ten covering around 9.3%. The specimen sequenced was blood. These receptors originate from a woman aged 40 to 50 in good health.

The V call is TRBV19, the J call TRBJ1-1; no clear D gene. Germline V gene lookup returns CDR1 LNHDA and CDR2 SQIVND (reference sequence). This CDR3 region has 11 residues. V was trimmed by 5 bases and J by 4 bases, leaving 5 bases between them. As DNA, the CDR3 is TGTGCCAGTAGTCCCGGCACTGAAGCTTTCTTT. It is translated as CASSPGTEAFF. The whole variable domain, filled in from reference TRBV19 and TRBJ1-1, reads DGGITQSPKYLFRKEGQNVTLSCEQNLNHDAMYWYRQDPGQGLRLIYYSQIVNDFQKGDIAEGYSVSREKKESFPLTVTSAQKNPTAFYLCASSPGTEAFFGQGTRLTVV.

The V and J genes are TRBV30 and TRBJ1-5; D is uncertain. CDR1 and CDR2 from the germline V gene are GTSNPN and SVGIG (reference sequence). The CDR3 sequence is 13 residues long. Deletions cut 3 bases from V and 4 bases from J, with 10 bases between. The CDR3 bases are TGTGCCTGGAGGGGCGGGGTAAATCAGCCCCAGCATTTT. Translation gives CAWRGGVNQPQHF.

The CDR3 protein is CASSLTSHEQYF. The CDR3 nucleotides read TGTGCCAGCAGCTTGACAAGCCACGAGCAGTACTTC. The chain carries TRBV5-5 and TRBJ2-7; D gene uncertain. The V and J ends lost 1 base and 5 bases respectively, with 7 bases between them. The CDR3 has 12 residues. Germline V gene data show CDR1 as SGHKS and CDR2 as YYEKEE (reference sequence).

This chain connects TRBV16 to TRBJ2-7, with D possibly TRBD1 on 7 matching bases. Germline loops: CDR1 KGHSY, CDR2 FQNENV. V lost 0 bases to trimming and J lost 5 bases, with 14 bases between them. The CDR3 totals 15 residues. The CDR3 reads CASSQSGRGVDEQYF. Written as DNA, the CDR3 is TGTGCCAGCAGCCAATCGGGCAGGGGGGTGGACGAGCAGTACTTC.

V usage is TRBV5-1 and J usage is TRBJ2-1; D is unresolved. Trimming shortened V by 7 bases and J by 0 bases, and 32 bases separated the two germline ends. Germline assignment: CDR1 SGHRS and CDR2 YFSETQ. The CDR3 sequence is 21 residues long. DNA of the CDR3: TGCGCCAGCGGAATCCCGGGTGTGGGCACTTACGGCTCTAGCTCCTACAATGAGCAGTTCTTC. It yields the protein CASGIPGVGTYGSSSYNEQFF.

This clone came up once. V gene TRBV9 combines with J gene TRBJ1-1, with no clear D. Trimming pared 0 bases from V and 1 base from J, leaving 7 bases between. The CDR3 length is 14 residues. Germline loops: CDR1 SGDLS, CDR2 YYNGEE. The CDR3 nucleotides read TGTGCCAGCAGCGTAGCACGGGAGAACACTGAAGCTTTCTTT. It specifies CASSVARENTEAFF.

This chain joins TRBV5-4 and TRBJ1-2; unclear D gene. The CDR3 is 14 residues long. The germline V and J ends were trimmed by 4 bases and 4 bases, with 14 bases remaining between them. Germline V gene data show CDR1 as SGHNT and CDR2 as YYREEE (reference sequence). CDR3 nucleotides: TGTGCCAGCAGCCCTACTGGGCGTACCTATGGCTACACCTTC. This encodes CASSPTGRTYGYTF.

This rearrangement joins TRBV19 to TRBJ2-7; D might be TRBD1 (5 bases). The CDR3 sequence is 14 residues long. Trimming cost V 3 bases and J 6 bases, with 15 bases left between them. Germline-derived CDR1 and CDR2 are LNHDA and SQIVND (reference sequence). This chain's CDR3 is CASSMGQSRGEQYF. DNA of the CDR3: TGTGCCAGTAGTATGGGCCAAAGTAGGGGCGAGCAGTACTTC.

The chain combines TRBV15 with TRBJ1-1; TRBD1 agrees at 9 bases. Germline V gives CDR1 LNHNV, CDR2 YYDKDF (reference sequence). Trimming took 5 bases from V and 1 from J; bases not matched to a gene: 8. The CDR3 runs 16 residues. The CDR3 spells CATSEGGQGSNTEAFF. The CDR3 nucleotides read TGTGCCACCAGCGAGGGGGGACAGGGATCGAACACTGAAGCTTTCTTT.

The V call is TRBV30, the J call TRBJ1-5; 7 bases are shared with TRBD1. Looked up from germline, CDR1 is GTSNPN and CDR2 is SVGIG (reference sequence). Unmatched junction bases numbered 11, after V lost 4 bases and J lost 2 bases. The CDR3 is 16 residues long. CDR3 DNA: TGTGCCTGGACGGGCCTCGGGCAGGGGGGCAATCAGCCCCAGCATTTT. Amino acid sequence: CAWTGLGQGGNQPQHF.

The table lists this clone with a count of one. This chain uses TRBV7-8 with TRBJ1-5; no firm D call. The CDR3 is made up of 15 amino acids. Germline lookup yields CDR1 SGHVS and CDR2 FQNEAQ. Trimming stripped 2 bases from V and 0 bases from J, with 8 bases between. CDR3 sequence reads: CASSLNSLSNQPQHF. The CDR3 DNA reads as TGTGCCAGCAGCTTAAACAGTCTTAGCAATCAGCCCCAGCATTTT.

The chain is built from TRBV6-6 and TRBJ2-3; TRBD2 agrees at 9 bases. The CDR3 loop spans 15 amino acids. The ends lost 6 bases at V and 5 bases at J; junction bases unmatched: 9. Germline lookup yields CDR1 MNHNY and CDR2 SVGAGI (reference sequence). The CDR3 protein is CASSPSGDGVDTQYF. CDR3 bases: TGTGCCAGCAGCCCTAGCGGGGACGGCGTAGATACGCAGTATTTT.

This CDR3 is CASSVGESYDYGYTF. Here the CDR3 DNA reads TGTGCCAGCAGCGTAGGTGAGAGCTACGACTATGGCTACACCTTC. V usage is TRBV9 and J usage is TRBJ1-2; D ambiguous. V was trimmed by 0 bases and J by 3 bases, leaving 12 bases between them. Germline loops: CDR1 SGDLS, CDR2 YYNGEE. This CDR3 contains 15 residues.

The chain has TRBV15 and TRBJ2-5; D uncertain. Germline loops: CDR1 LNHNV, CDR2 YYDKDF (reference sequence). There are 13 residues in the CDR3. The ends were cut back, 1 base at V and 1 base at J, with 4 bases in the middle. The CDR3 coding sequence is TGTGCCACCAGCAGAGTTGGCCAAGAGACCCAGTACTTC. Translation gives CATSRVGQETQYF.

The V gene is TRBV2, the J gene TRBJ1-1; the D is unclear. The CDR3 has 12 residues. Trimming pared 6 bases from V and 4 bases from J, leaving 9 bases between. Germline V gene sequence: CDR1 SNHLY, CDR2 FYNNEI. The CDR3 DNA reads TGTGCCAGCAGATTAGAGGGCACTGAAGCTTTCTTT. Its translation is CASRLEGTEAFF.

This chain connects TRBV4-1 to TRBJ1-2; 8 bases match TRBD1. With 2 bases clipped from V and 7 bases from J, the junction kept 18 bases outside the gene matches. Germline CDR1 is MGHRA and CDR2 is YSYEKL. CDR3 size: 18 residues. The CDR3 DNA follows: TGCGCCAGCAGCCAACGGACCCGGACAGGGCAAGGGGGGGGTGGCTACACCTTC. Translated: CASSQRTRTGQGGGGYTF.

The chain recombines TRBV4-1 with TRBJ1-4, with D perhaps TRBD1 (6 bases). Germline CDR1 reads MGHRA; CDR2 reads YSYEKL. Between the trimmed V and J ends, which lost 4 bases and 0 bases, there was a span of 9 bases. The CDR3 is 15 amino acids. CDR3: CASSRGGPTNEKLFF. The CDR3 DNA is TGCGCCAGCAGCCGCGGGGGCCCAACTAATGAAAAACTGTTTTTT.

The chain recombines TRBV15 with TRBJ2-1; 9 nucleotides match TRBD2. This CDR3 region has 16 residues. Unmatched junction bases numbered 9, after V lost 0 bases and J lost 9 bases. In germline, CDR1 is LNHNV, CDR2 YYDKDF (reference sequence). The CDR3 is CATSRDIAGVVGEQFF. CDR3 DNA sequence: TGTGCCACCAGCAGAGATATAGCGGGAGTCGTGGGTGAGCAGTTCTTC.

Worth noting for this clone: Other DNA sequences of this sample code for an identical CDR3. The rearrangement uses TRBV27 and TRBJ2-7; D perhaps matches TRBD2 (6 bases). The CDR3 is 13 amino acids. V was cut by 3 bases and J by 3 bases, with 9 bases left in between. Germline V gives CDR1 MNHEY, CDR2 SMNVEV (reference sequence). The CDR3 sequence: CASSFSGSYEQYF. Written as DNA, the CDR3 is TGTGCCAGCAGTTTCTCCGGGAGCTACGAGCAGTACTTC.

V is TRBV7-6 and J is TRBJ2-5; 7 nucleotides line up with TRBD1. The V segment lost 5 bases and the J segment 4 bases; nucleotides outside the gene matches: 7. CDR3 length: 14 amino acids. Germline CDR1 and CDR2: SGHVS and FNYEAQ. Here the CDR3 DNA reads TGTGCCAGCAGCCCCCCGGACAGGTCAGAGACCCAGTACTTC. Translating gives CASSPPDRSETQYF. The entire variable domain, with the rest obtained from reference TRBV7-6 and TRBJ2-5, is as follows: GAGVSQSPRYKVTKRGQDVALRCDPISGHVSLYWYRQALGQGPEFLTYFNYEAQQDKSGLPNDRFSAERPEGSISTLTIQRTEQRDSAMYRCASSPPDRSETQYFGPGTRLLVL.